Presented here are 24 T cell receptor beta chains from one specimen sequenced in a study of blood T cell repertoires in COVID-19. TCRdb keeps only in-frame clones here, not all; method: immunoSEQ multiplex PCR. The profile shows 250,000 to 300,000 clones, 75% to 90% of them singletons. Source material: peripheral blood. These receptor sequences come from a woman aged 70-85 years with acute or convalescent COVID-19.

J is TRBJ1-2 and V is TRBV12-3 or TRBV12-4; TRBD1 matches 8 bases. This CDR3 has 12 residues. V was pared by 6 bases and J by 10 bases, with 7 bases of the junction left unmatched. The CDR3 DNA is TGTGCCAGCAGCCTGACAGGGGCTTTCTACACCTTC. This gives the protein CASSLTGAFYTF.

This chain uses TRBV11-2 with TRBJ1-2; 10 nucleotides agree with TRBD1. The CDR3 length is 16 residues. Germline CDR1 SGHAT, CDR2 FQNNGV. Germline trimming cut 5 bases from V and 5 bases from J; bases unmatched to any gene: 11. The CDR3 loop is CASSPPGQGSRYGYTF. CDR3 nucleotides: TGTGCCAGCAGCCCACCGGGACAGGGGTCTCGGTATGGCTACACCTTC.

This clone has a single count. CDR3 DNA: TGTGCCACCAGTGCTAGCGGGGCGAGCACAGATACGCAGTATTTT. Translation gives CATSASGASTDTQYF. This chain connects TRBV24-1 to TRBJ2-3, with TRBD2 identical over 9 bases. The germline CDR1 and CDR2 sequences are KGHDR and SFDVKD. V shed 5 bases, J shed 0 bases, and the junction held 2 bases outside the gene matches. This CDR3 contains 15 residues.

The chain is built from TRBV7-2 and TRBJ1-5; D is undetermined. Trimming removed 1 base at V and 7 bases at J, with 14 bases between. This CDR3 region has 15 residues. Germline loops: CDR1 SGHTA, CDR2 FQGNSA. Here the CDR3 reads CASSLERSAGQPQHF. The CDR3 DNA reads as TGTGCCAGCAGCTTAGAACGAAGCGCGGGGCAGCCCCAGCATTTT.

This clone was found once. This sequence joins TRBV7-2 and TRBJ2-7; 7 nucleotides align to TRBD1. The CDR3 extends over 13 amino acids. The ends lost 4 bases at V and 4 bases at J; junction bases unmatched: 4. Germline assignment: CDR1 SGHTA and CDR2 FQGNSA. The CDR3 reads CASSSQQGYEQYF. The CDR3 nucleotides read TGTGCCAGCAGCTCGCAACAGGGGTACGAGCAGTACTTC.

The chain recombines TRBV5-4 with TRBJ2-7; 9 bases agree with TRBD1. Trimming cost V 3 bases and J 5 bases; bases outside gene matches: 12. Germline V lookup: CDR1 SGHNT, CDR2 YYREEE (reference sequence). CDR3 length: 16 residues. This CDR3 reads CASSSRGQGVDDEQYF. The CDR3 coding sequence is TGTGCCAGCAGCTCGAGGGGACAGGGCGTCGACGACGAGCAGTACTTC.

CDR3: CASSLAGGGWQPQHF. CDR3 bases: TGTGCCAGCAGTTTAGCGGGAGGGGGCTGGCAGCCCCAGCATTTT. The gene calls are TRBV28 and TRBJ1-5, with 7 bases fitting TRBD1. Germline assignment: CDR1 MDHEN and CDR2 SYDVKM. CDR3 length: 15 amino acids. With 2 bases clipped from V and 7 bases from J, the junction kept 8 bases outside the gene matches.

V is TRBV30 and J is TRBJ1-3, with unresolved D. This CDR3 region has 14 residues. The germline V gene encodes CDR1 GTSNPN and CDR2 SVGIG (reference sequence). The V and J ends lost 4 bases and 1 base respectively, with 11 bases between them. The CDR3 region is CAWNGGKSGNTIYF. Written as DNA, the CDR3 is TGTGCCTGGAATGGAGGAAAATCTGGAAACACCATATATTTT.

Remarks on this clone: The same CDR3 arises from other DNA sequences in this sample as well. V gene TRBV5-4 combines with J gene TRBJ2-4; possible D gene TRBD1, 6 bases. CDR1 is SGHNT, CDR2 YYREEE, per germline (reference sequence). This CDR3 is built from 14 residues. V shed 4 bases and J shed 1 base, with 9 bases lying between them. The CDR3 bases are TGTGCCAGCAGCCTACAGGGTGCCAAAAACATTCAGTACTTC. This sequence encodes CASSLQGAKNIQYF.

The chain combines TRBV2 with TRBJ2-1; 12 bases fit TRBD1. CDR1 and CDR2 from the germline V gene are SNHLY and FYNNEI. Trimming took 7 bases from V and 2 from J; bases not matched to a gene: 12. CDR3 size: 18 residues. The CDR3 here is CASNYGTGGVGPYNEQFF. CDR3 nucleotide sequence: TGTGCCAGCAACTATGGGACAGGGGGCGTGGGGCCCTACAATGAGCAGTTCTTC.

The chain links TRBV6-5 to TRBJ2-5; 9 positions match TRBD2. The V gene end was trimmed by 8 bases and the J gene end by 1 base; junction bases not matched to a gene: 8. Germline CDR1 and CDR2: MNHEY and SVGAGI. The CDR3 length is 15 residues. CDR3 amino acids: CASRKSGGFQETQYF. Here the CDR3 DNA reads TGTGCCAGCCGAAAAAGCGGGGGGTTCCAAGAGACCCAGTACTTC.

V usage is TRBV18 and J usage is TRBJ1-2, with D uncertain. The CDR3 has 13 residues. The V gene's germline CDR1 is KGHSH and CDR2 LQKENI. Trimming pared 4 bases from V and 4 bases from J, leaving 10 bases between. The CDR3 loop is CASSLREPYGYTF. CDR3 bases: TGTGCCAGCTCACTGAGGGAACCCTATGGCTACACCTTC.

This clone was counted many times. V gene TRBV19 combines with J gene TRBJ1-1; D unresolved. Germline CDR1 and CDR2: LNHDA and SQIVND (reference sequence). V was clipped by 6 bases and J by 4 bases, with 12 bases between them. The CDR3 is 13 amino acids. CDR3 sequence (DNA): TGTGCCAGTAGCAAGAGGGCTGTCACTGAAGCTTTCTTT. Its protein product is CASSKRAVTEAFF.

The J gene is TRBJ1-6, the V gene TRBV18; 11 positions match TRBD1. The CDR3 totals 16 residues. V trimming: 2 bases; J trimming: 5 bases; junction bases outside the gene matches: 2. The germline gives CDR1 KGHSH, CDR2 LQKENI. This CDR3 reads CASSPGDRGDNSPLHF. The CDR3, as DNA: TGTGCCAGCTCACCAGGGGACAGGGGGGATAATTCACCCCTCCACTTT.

The J gene is TRBJ1-1, the V gene TRBV14; weak D call: TRBD1 (6 bases). With 1 base removed from V and 10 bases from J, the gap between germline ends came to 16 bases. The V gene's germline CDR1 is SGHDN and CDR2 FVKESK. CDR3 size: 14 residues. CDR3 sequence: CASSQGVPRGIAFF. The CDR3 DNA is TGTGCCAGCAGCCAAGGGGTGCCCAGGGGAATAGCTTTCTTT.

The CDR3 DNA reads as TGCGCCAGCAGCTTGGGAGGGGGAATCGCAGATACGCAGTATTTT. Amino acid sequence: CASSLGGGIADTQYF. The chain is built from TRBV5-1 and TRBJ2-3; perhaps TRBD1 as D (6 bases). Germline V lookup: CDR1 SGHRS, CDR2 YFSETQ. The CDR3 is 15 residues long. V was cut by 0 bases and J by 4 bases, with 12 bases left in between. The full variable domain, completed using reference TRBV5-1 and TRBJ2-3, is KAGVTQTPRYLIKTRGQQVTLSCSPISGHRSVSWYQQTPGQGLQFLFEYFSETQRNKGNFPGRFSGRQFSNSRSEMNVSTLELGDSALYLCASSLGGGIADTQYFGPGTRLTVL.

This chain connects TRBV4-1 to TRBJ1-2, with a tentative D call TRBD1 (5 bases). The CDR3 is made up of 14 amino acids. V was trimmed by 2 bases and J by 3 bases, leaving 10 bases between them. Per germline, CDR1 MGHRA and CDR2 YSYEKL. The CDR3 DNA sequence: TGCGCCAGCAGCCAATCCGGGGGGGACTATGGCTACACCTTC. Translation gives CASSQSGGDYGYTF.

This rearrangement joins TRBV6-5 to TRBJ1-2; 8 bases match TRBD1. Germline CDR1 and CDR2: MNHEY and SVGAGI. V lost 6 bases to trimming and J lost 7 bases; unmatched junction nucleotides: 7. The CDR3 spans 13 residues. The CDR3 here is CASSAGTGFGYTF. CDR3 in DNA: TGTGCCAGCAGCGCCGGGACAGGCTTTGGCTACACCTTC.

The chain carries TRBV29-1 and TRBJ1-1, with 12 bases fitting TRBD1. The ends lost 6 bases at V and 11 bases at J; junction bases unmatched: 22. Looked up from germline, CDR1 is SQVTM and CDR2 is ANQGSEA. The CDR3 is made up of 17 amino acids. The CDR3 loop reads CSVAESGTGGIIGLAFF. The DNA of the CDR3 is TGCAGCGTAGCCGAATCCGGGACAGGGGGCATAATTGGGTTGGCTTTCTTT.

The CDR3 nucleotides read TGTGCCAGCAGTGTAAGTGCGTACACTGAAGCTTTCTTT. Its protein is CASSVSAYTEAFF. The gene calls are TRBV6-4 and TRBJ1-1; D remains unclear. Germline assignment: CDR1 MRHNA and CDR2 SNTAGT. This CDR3 is built from 13 residues. Between the trimmed V and J ends, which lost 4 bases and 3 bases, there was a span of 9 bases.

The V and J genes are TRBV4-1 and TRBJ1-1, with 10 bases fitting TRBD1. The germline V gene has CDR1 MGHRA and CDR2 YSYEKL. The junction had 4 bases not matched to a gene; V was cut back by 5 bases and J by 1 base. The CDR3 covers 15 residues. The CDR3 sequence is CASSNRDRGNTEAFF. Here the CDR3 DNA reads TGCGCCAGCAGCAACCGGGACAGGGGGAACACTGAAGCTTTCTTT.

The J gene is TRBJ2-5, the V gene TRBV15, with D perhaps matching TRBD2 (6 bases). The ends were cut back, 0 bases at V and 3 bases at J, with 14 bases in the middle. CDR1 and CDR2 (germline): LNHNV, YYDKDF (reference sequence). The length of the CDR3 is 16 residues. CDR3 region: CATSRDRSSEKETQYF. Here the CDR3 DNA reads TGTGCCACCAGCAGAGATAGGTCTAGCGAAAAAGAGACCCAGTACTTC.

The genes are TRBV7-8 and TRBJ1-3; D is unresolved. Germline V gives CDR1 SGHVS, CDR2 FQNEAQ. The CDR3 totals 17 residues. With 2 bases removed from V and 0 bases from J, the gap between germline ends came to 14 bases. In DNA form, the CDR3 reads TGTGCCAGCAGCTTATCCCCCCCGGGGTACTCTGGAAACACCATATATTTT. It translates to CASSLSPPGYSGNTIYF.

The V and J genes are TRBV5-8 and TRBJ2-2; possibly TRBD1 for D (6 bases). V was cut by 4 bases and J by 1 base, with 8 bases left in between. The CDR3 has 14 residues. Per the germline V gene, CDR1 is SGHTS and CDR2 is YDEGEE. CDR3 DNA: TGTGCCAGCAGCCCGGGACAGAACACCGGGGAGCTGTTTTTT. Protein sequence: CASSPGQNTGELFF.